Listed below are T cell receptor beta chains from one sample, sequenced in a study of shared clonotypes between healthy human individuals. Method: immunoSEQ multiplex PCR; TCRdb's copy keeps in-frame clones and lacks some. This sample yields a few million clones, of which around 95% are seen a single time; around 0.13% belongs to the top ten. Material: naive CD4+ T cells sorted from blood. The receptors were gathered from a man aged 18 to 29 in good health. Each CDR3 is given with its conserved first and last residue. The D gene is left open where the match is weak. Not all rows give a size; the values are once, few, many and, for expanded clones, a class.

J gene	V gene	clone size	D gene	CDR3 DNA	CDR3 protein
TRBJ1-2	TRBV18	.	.	TGTGCCAGCTCACCACCAGGGGAGGGCGTCTATGGCTACACCTTC	CASSPPGEGVYGYTF
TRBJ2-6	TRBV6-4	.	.	TGTGCCAGCAGTGACTCGGATACATTCTCTGGGGCCAACGTCCTGACTTTC	CASSDSDTFSGANVLTF
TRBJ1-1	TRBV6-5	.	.	TGTGCCAGCAGTTACTCGAACAGACTGAACACTGAAGCTTTCTTT	CASSYSNRLNTEAFF
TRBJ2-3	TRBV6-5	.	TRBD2	TGTGCCAGCAGTTCGGGACTAGGTCCTGATACGCAGTATTTT	CASSSGLGPDTQYF
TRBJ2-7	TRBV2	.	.	TGTGCCAGCAGTATAAGAGCCGAGCAGTACTTC	CASSIRAEQYF
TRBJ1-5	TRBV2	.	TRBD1	TGTGCCAGCAGGGCCGACAGGGACAATCAGCCCCAGCATTTT	CASRADRDNQPQHF
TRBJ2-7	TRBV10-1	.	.	TGCGCCAGCAGTGCGGCTAGAAACTACGAGCAGTACTTC	CASSAARNYEQYF
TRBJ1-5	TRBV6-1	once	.	TGTGCCAGCACTCGAGGGGTGGCTCAGCCCCAGCATTTT	CASTRGVAQPQHF
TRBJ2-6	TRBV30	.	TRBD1	TGTGCCTGGAATCAAGCCGGGACAGGGGGCTCTGGGGCCAACGTCCTGACTTTC	CAWNQAGTGGSGANVLTF
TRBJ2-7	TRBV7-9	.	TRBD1	TGTGCCAGCAGCCAGGGGGCCGGCGAGCAGTACTTC	CASSQGAGEQYF
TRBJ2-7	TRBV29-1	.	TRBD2	TGCAGCGTTGCGGGCGGGAGGTGGGCCTACGAGCAGTACTTC	CSVAGGRWAYEQYF
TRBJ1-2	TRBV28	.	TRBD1	TGTGCCAGCAGCCCCCGGACAGGGGCTAACTATGGCTACACCTTC	CASSPRTGANYGYTF
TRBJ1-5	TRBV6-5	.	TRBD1	TGTGCCAGCAGTTACGGCAGGGGGAACCAGCCCCAGCATTTT	CASSYGRGNQPQHF
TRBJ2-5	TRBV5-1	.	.	TGCGCCAGCAGCTTGTGGGAGCAAGAGACCCAGTACTTC	CASSLWEQETQYF
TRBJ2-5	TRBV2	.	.	TGTGCCAGCAGTGGGTACTCTCAAGAGACCCAGTACTTC	CASSGYSQETQYF
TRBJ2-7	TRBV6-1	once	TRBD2	TGTGCCAGCAGTGAAGGTAAACTAGCGGGAGTGTCCTACGAGCAGTACTTC	CASSEGKLAGVSYEQYF
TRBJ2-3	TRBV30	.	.	TGTGCCTGGAGTGTCACAAGAACCACAGATACGCAGTATTTT	CAWSVTRTTDTQYF